This T cell receptor (beta chain) was found in a study of cytomegalovirus exposure and HLA in healthy donors. Regarding the study as a whole: Later analysis revealed greater clonal expansion in HLA-associated TCR beta chains than in equally common others.

Primers included in the PCR were 60 Vbeta and 13 Jbeta primers. TCRdb's copy holds only in-frame clones and misses some; the assay was immunoSEQ multiplex PCR. The sample includes about 160,000 clones, around nine tenths of them seen just once. Germline CDR1 and CDR2: SGHNT and YYREEE (reference sequence). The CDR3 runs to 15 residues. V was pared by 4 bases and J by 0 bases, with 13 bases between. This clone showed up just a few times. The antigen is undetermined. Sequenced material: PBMCs. V gene TRBV5-4 combines with J gene TRBJ1-1, with D tentatively TRBD1 (5 bases). The receptor was isolated from a woman aged 25-40 years in good health and CMV-seronegative. The CDR3 here is CASSQGAYMNTEAFF. The CDR3 bases are TGTGCCAGCAGCCAGGGTGCCTACATGAACACTGAAGCTTTCTTT.